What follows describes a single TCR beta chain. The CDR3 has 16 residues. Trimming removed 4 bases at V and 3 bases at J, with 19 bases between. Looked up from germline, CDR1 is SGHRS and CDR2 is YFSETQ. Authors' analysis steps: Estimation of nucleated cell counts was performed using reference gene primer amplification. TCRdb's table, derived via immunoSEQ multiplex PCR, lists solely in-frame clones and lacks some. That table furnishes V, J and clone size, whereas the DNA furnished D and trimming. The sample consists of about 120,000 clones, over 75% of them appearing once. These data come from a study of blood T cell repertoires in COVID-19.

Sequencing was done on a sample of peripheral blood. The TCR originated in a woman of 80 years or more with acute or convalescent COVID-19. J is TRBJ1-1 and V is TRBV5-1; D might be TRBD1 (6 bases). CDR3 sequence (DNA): TGCGCCAGCAGCCCTGGCGTTCGGACAGTTGACACTGAAGCTTTCTTT. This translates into CASSPGVRTVDTEAFF.